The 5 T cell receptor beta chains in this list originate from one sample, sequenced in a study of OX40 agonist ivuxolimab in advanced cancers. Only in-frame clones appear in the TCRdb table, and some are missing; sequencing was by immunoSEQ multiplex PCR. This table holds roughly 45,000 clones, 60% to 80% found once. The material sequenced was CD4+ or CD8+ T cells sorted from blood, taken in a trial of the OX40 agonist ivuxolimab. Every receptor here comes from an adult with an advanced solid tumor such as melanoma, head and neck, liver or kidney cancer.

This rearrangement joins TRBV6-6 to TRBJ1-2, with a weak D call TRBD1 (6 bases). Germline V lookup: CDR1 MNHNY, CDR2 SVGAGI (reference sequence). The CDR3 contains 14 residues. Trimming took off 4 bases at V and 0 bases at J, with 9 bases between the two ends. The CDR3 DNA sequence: TGTGCCAGCAGTTTAGACAGGACTAACTATGGCTACACCTTC. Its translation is CASSLDRTNYGYTF.

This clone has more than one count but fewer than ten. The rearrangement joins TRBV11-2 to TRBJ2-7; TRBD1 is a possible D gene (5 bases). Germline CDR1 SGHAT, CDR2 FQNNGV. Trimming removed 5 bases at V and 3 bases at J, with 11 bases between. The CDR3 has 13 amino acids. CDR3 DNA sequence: TGTGCCAGCAGCCTAGGACACAACTACGAGCAGTACTTC. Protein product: CASSLGHNYEQYF.

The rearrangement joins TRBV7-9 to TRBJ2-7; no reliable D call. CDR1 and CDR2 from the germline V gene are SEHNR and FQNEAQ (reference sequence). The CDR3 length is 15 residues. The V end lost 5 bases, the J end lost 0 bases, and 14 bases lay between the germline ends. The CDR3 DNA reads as TGTGCCAGCAGCCCGGACCTTACAACCTCCTACGAGCAGTACTTC. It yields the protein CASSPDLTTSYEQYF.

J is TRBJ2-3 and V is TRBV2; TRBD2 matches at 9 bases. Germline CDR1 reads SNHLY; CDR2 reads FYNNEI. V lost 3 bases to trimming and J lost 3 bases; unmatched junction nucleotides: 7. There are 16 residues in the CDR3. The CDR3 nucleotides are TGTGCCAGCAGTGAGCTAGCGGGACCCAGGACAGATACGCAGTATTTT. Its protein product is CASSELAGPRTDTQYF. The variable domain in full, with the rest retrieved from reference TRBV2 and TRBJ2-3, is EPEVTQTPSHQVTQMGQEVILRCVPISNHLYFYWYRQILGQKVEFLVSFYNNEISEKSEIFDDQFSVERPDGSNFTLKIRSTKLEDSAMYFCASSELAGPRTDTQYFGPGTRLTVL.

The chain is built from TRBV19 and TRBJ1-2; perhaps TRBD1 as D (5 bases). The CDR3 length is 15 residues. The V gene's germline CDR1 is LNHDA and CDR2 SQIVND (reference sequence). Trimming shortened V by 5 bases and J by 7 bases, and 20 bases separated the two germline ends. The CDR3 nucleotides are TGTGCCAGTAGTCCCAATACGGGACCCCTCGGTGGCTACACCTTC. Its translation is CASSPNTGPLGGYTF.